The present TCR beta chain was sequenced within a study of cytomegalovirus exposure and HLA in healthy donors. The V gene end was trimmed by 5 bases and the J gene end by 7 bases; junction bases not matched to a gene: 5. Germline V gives CDR1 SGHRS, CDR2 YFSETQ. This CDR3 region has 14 residues. PCR involved 60 Vbeta and 13 Jbeta primers. The data were produced by immunoSEQ multiplex PCR, yet TCRdb's version contains in-frame clones alone and is incomplete. Here the sample spans about 160,000 clones, approximately 81% being singletons. This clone occurred a few times. J is TRBJ2-1 and V is TRBV5-1; 11 bases align to TRBD2. The source material was PBMCs. This TCR was recovered from a man between 18 and 35 years old in good health and CMV-seronegative. The chain's CDR3 is CASRLAGEGNEQFF. CDR3 coding DNA: TGCGCCAGCAGACTAGCGGGAGAGGGGAATGAGCAGTTCTTC.